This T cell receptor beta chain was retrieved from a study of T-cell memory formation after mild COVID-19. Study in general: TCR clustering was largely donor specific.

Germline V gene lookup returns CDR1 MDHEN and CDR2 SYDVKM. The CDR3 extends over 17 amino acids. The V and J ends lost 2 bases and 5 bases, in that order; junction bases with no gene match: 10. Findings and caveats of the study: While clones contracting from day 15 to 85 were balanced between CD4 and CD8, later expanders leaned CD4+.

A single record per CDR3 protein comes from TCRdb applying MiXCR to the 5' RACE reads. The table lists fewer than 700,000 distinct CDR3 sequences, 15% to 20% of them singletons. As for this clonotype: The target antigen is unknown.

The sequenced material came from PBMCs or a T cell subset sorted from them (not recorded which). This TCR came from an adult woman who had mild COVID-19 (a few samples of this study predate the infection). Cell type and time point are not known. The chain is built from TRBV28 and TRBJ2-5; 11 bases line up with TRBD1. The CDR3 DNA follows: TGTGCCAGCAGTTTACGCCCGGGACAGGGGGTAAGGGAGACCCAGTACTTC. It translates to CASSLRPGQGVRETQYF.